The clone carrying this TCR beta chain turned up a few times. Its antigen remains unidentified. The sample belongs to a study of vaccination and CD4 T cells after COVID-19. Study as a whole: Overlapping spike peptides from SARS-CoV-2, HCoV-NL63, HCoV-OC43 and HCoV-229E served to stimulate the cells. Each control culture was treated with a CEFX pool, an HIV-1 Nef pool, or no peptide.

The assay that was used to sequence DNA from cultured CD4+ T cells was the Oncomine TCR Beta short-read assay. TCRdb analysed the PCR reads with MiXCR anew, one entry per CDR3 protein. The sample lists more than 15,000 distinct CDR3 sequences, less than 40% occurring once. Germline V gives CDR1 DFQATT, CDR2 SNEGSKA (reference sequence). The CDR3 is 12 residues long. V was cut by 7 bases and J by 2 bases, with 11 bases left in between. Treatment specified: roughly ten-day PBMC culture with coronavirus spike peptide pools or control peptides (ViraFEST assay). With peptide pools, ViraFEST first expanded antigen-specific T cells and afterwards sequenced their TCRs.

This TCR was sampled from a human donor with COVID-19. This rearrangement joins TRBV20-1 to TRBJ2-5; no definite D call. The source material was cultured CD4+ T cells from blood. CDR3 nucleotide sequence: TGCAGTGTCCGGGCGTCACAAGAGACCCAGTACTTC. It specifies CSVRASQETQYF.